This T cell receptor beta chain was recorded in a study of memory CD4+ T cells and cytomegalovirus serostatus (dated 2019 in TCRdb). Regarding the complete study: The cohort included around 35 healthy adults from Belgium, of whom 9 were CMV seropositive and roughly 24 were CMV seronegative. To replicate a published TCR-based CMV serostatus classifier, the researchers sequenced the CD4+ memory TCRbeta repertoires of a Belgian cohort whose cytomegalovirus serostatus was known.

Single viable CD3+CD4+CD8-CD45RO+ cells were sorted as memory CD4+ T cells on a FACSAria II. CMV serostatus was determined with a Roche Elecsys assay detecting serum IgG against CMV pp150, pp28, p38 and p52. After thawing, total CD4+ T cells were enriched by positive selection with CD4 magnetic microbeads. Samples originated from another study that specifically interrogated the CD4+ T cell memory repertoire. Peripheral blood mononuclear cells were isolated and cryopreserved according to standard operating procedures, and serum was kept at -80 degrees C. The staining used CD3-PerCP (BW264/56), CD4-APC (RPA-T4), CD45RO-PE (UCHT1) and CD8-Pacific Orange (3B5) antibodies, and Sytox blue was used to exclude non-viable cells. Genomic DNA was extracted from sorted cells with the Quick-DNA Microprep Kit. Amplification of TCRbeta DNA was done with the immunoSEQ hsTCRbeta kit, following the protocol from the manufacturer. TCRbeta libraries were sequenced on an Illumina MiSeq instrument. On the study's bioinformatics: Removing out-of-frame sequences left 2,204,828 distinct TCRbeta sequences, an average of around 67,000 per individual. Each individual was scored according to the count of 150 to 200 previously reported CMV-associated TCRbeta sequences and the total productive distinct TCRbeta count. A beta-binomial model was reimplemented in Python, and scikit-learn random forests with default parameters were trained on US cohort data. Classifier performance on the Belgian cohort was summarized as median AUC with percentile confidence intervals over 10,000 bootstrap iterations. The table comes from immuneACCESS by way of TCRdb, which keeps in-frame sequences with V and J called. Part of the clones is missing from these tables; in studies checked, under half for an unresolved V gene and the rest for unknown reasons. The V and J calls and the clone size are those of that table, but D and trimming were determined from the DNA. The sample data list 35,000 to 45,000 clones, and 70% to 80% of these were observed just once. The ten largest clones add up to roughly 5% of the sample.

As for this clone: Its antigen target is currently unknown. Base qualities are not recorded, but no much larger clone differs from it by a single base.

General study outcomes and caveats: The original-framework classifier achieved a median bootstrapped AUC of approximately 0.96 with a 95% CI of 0.76-1.00 on the Belgian cohort. Of 164 previously reported CMV-associated TCRbeta sequences, 60 to 85 appeared in the CD4+ memory repertoires, each in one to five individuals. Only CD4+CD45RO+ memory cells were sequenced, in contrast to the original study, which included naive and memory CD4+ and CD8+ populations. The results were read as suggesting that the CMV-associated TCR signature is, for the most part, present in the CD4+ memory repertoire. For CMV serostatus prediction, a median bootstrapped AUC of about 0.95 was reached with the original framework, and a median bootstrapped AUC of roughly 0.89 was reached with a US-trained random forest.

The germline V gene provides CDR1 MGHRA and CDR2 YSYEKL. From V the trimming removes 3 bases and from J it removes 6 bases, while the gene matches leave 16 bases of the junction unaccounted for. The CDR3 runs 18 amino acids, cysteine and phenylalanine included. This entry keeps only the CDR3 DNA: 54 bases, framed from base 1. The V and J segments used are TRBV4-1 and TRBJ2-2, and TRBD2 matches 7 of the central bases. The receptor was isolated from an adult in good health and CMV-seropositive. Sample: memory CD4+ T cells from blood. The base sequence is TGCGCCAGCAGCCACCCAAGTGGGAGGGGCGATCGTCCCGGGGAGCTGTTTTTT. Its protein reads: CASSHPSGRGDRPGELFF.